The T cell receptor (beta chain) described here comes from a study of shared clonotypes between healthy human individuals. Donors included only healthy HIV-negative adults lacking recent acute infections or vaccinations. The investigators split CD4+ cells into a CD45RA+ naive subset and a CD45RA-negative memory subset. Per sorted-subset replicate PCR, input was approximately 0.2 ug DNA, representing tens of thousands of T cell genomes. The protocol was immunoSEQ multiplex PCR, while the TCRdb copy is restricted to in-frame clones and leaves out a portion. The sample has 2 million to 2.5 million clones, more than 90% seen once. V was pared by 5 bases and J by 5 bases, with 15 bases between. The length of the CDR3 is 15 residues. Germline loops: CDR1 MDHEN, CDR2 SYDVKM.

The gene calls are TRBV28 and TRBJ1-4; D gene unclear. This TCR derives from a man in his late teens or twenties in good health. The specimen sequenced was naive CD4+ T cells sorted from blood. Specified subset: CD45RA+ positively selected. The CDR3 reads CASSPAVISNEKLFF. CDR3 coding DNA: TGTGCCAGCAGTCCTGCAGTGATCTCCAATGAAAAACTGTTTTTT. Supplemented by reference TRBV28 and TRBJ1-4, the full variable domain reads DVKVTQSSRYLVKRTGEKVFLECVQDMDHENMFWYRQDPGLGLRLIYFSYDVKMKEKGDIPEGYSVSREKKERFSLILESASTNQTSMYLCASSPAVISNEKLFFGSGTQLSVL.